Listed below are T cell receptor beta chains from one sample, sequenced in a study of cytomegalovirus exposure and HLA in healthy donors. Libraries were prepared by immunoSEQ multiplex PCR; TCRdb keeps only in-frame clonotypes and omits some of them. The repertoire holds roughly 250,000 clones, roughly 70% seen once, with 2% to 2.5% in the top ten. Material for sequencing was PBMCs. The receptor set was obtained from a female donor in good health and CMV-seronegative. Both conserved end residues are trimmed from each CDR3.

TRBJ1-5 TRBV11-3 ASSLGGSNQPQH
TRBJ2-1 TRBV11-2 ASSPRLSGMKNEQF
TRBJ2-1 TRBV28 ASIGRGGSGRYNEQF
TRBJ2-5 TRBV19 ASSPLRVLAGGGEYQETQY
TRBJ2-1 TRBV2 ASTSTSGSFSEQF
TRBJ2-3 TRBV12-5 ASSGWSDTQY
TRBJ1-5 TRBV19 ASSIEWTGGGQPQH
TRBJ1-3 TRBV30 AWSQPGGSGNTIY
TRBJ2-7 TRBV7-9 ASSLFGTMYEQY
TRBJ2-1 TRBV19 ASGTSGRRTYNEQF
TRBJ1-2 TRBV6-6 ASSYGEKANYGYT
TRBJ2-1 TRBV27 ASSLTSSGSYNEQF
TRBJ1-1 TRBV7-9 ASSLTGDTEAF
TRBJ2-2 TRBV2 ATRDMTGELF
TRBJ1-2 TRBV30 AWSIAEGYT
TRBJ1-1 TRBV28 ASSSDRDTNTEAF
TRBJ1-2 TRBV4-2 ASSRDGTAITYGYT
TRBJ2-7 TRBV7-3 ASSPGLAGAYEQY
TRBJ2-2 TRBV5-4 ASSRDPRGISGELF
TRBJ2-1 TRBV5-4 ASSLKAGGVDEQF
TRBJ2-7 TRBV5-1 ASSSGTGDYEQY
TRBJ1-1 TRBV6-1 ASSEGTGGNTEAF
TRBJ2-1 TRBV7-2 ASSSRYNEQF
TRBJ2-2 TRBV12-5 ASGLGQGNTGELF
NA TRBV4-1 ASSPPGTSGNEQY
TRBJ2-2 TRBV7-9 ANAGTSGAGELF
TRBJ2-6 TRBV7-9 SSSYGVSGSGANVLT
TRBJ2-7 TRBV4-1 ASSLEGLPRDEQY
TRBJ2-1 TRBV12-5 ASGTSGSPLNQF
TRBJ2-7 TRBV6-4 ASGGLRGGSNEQY
TRBJ2-7 TRBV7-9 ASSLESGKPEQY
TRBJ2-2 TRBV7-8 ASSPGTSGGANTGELF
TRBJ2-5 TRBV12-5 ASGLEVGQGGTQY
TRBJ2-1 TRBV29-1 SGKGAGRGEQF
NA TRBV2 ASSGGRTTYEQY
TRBJ1-4 TRBV30 AFREESNEKLL
TRBJ2-5 TRBV7-9 ASSPPSQETQY
TRBJ2-5 TRBV2 ASSAATREETQY
TRBJ2-7 TRBV5-1 ASSSQSPGQAYEQY
NA TRBV2 ASSELLAASYEQY
TRBJ2-2 TRBV9 ASSVWGGVTGELF